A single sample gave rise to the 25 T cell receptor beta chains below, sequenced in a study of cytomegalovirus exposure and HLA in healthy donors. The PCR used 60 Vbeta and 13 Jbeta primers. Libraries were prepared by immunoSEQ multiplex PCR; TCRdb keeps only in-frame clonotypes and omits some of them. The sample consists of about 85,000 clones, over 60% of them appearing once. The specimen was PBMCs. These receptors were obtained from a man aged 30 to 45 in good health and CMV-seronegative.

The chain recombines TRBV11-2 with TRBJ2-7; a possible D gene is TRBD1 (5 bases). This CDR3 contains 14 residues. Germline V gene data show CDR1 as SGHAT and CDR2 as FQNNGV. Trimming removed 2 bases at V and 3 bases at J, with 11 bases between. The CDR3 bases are TGTGCCAGCAGCTTAAGGGGCGCCCTCTACGAGCAGTACTTC. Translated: CASSLRGALYEQYF. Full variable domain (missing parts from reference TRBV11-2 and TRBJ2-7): EAGVAQSPRYKIIEKRQSVAFWCNPISGHATLYWYQQILGQGPKLLIQFQNNGVVDDSQLPKDRFSAERLKGVDSTLKIQPAKLEDSAVYLCASSLRGALYEQYFGPGTRLTVT.

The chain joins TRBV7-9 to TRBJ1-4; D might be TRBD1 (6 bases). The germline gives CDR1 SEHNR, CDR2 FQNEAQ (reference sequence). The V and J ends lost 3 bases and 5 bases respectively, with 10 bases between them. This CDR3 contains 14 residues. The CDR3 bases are TGTGCCAGCAGCTTGGACAGAATAAATGAAAAACTGTTTTTT. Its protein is CASSLDRINEKLFF.

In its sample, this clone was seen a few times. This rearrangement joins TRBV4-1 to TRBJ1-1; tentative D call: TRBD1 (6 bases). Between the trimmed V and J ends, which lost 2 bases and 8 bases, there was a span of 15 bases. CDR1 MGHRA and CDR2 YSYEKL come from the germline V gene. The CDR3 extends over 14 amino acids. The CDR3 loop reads CASSQPTGLGEAFF. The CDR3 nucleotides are TGCGCCAGCAGCCAACCTACAGGGTTAGGGGAAGCTTTCTTT.

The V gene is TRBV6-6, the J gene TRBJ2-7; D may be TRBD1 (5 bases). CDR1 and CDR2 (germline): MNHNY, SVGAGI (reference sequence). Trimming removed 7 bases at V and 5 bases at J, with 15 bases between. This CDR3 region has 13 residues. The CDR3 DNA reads TGTGCCAGCACCGTGACAGTGCCTAACGAGCAGTACTTC. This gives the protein CASTVTVPNEQYF.

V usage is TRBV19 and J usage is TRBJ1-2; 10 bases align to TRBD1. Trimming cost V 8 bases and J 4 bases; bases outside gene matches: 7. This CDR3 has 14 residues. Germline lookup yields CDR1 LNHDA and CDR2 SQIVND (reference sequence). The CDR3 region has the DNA TGTGCCAGTCTAAAGACAGGGGGCCGCTATGGCTACACCTTC. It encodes CASLKTGGRYGYTF.

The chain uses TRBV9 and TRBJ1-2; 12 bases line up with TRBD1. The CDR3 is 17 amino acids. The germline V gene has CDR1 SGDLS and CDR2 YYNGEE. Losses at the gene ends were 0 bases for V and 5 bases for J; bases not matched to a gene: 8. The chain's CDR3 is CASSVGDRGRPIYGYTF. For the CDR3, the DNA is TGTGCCAGCAGCGTAGGGGACAGGGGGCGACCTATATATGGCTACACCTTC.

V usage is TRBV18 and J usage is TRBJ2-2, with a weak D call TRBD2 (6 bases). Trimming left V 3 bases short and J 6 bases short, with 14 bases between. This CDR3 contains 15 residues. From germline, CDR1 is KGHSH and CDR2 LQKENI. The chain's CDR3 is CASSPTSLPAGELFF. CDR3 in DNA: TGTGCCAGCTCACCGACTAGTTTGCCGGCCGGGGAGCTGTTTTTT.

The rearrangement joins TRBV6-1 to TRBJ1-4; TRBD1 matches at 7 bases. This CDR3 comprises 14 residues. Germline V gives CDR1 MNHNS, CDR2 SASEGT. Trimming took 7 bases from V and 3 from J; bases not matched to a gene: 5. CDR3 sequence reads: CASNQGQPNEKLFF. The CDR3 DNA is TGTGCCAGCAACCAGGGACAGCCTAATGAAAAACTGTTTTTT.

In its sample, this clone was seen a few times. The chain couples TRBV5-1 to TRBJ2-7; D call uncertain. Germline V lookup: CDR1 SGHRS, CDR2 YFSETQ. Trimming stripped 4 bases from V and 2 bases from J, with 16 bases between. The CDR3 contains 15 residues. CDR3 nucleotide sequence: TGCGCCAGCAGCCCTCTGGTAGAGTTAGCCTACGAGCAGTACTTC. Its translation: CASSPLVELAYEQYF.

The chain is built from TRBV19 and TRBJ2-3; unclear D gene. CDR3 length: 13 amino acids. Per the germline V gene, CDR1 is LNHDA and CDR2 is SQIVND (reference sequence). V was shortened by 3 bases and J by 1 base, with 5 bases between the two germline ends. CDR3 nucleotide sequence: TGTGCCAGTAGTATGTCAGGCACAGATACGCAGTATTTT. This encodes CASSMSGTDTQYF.

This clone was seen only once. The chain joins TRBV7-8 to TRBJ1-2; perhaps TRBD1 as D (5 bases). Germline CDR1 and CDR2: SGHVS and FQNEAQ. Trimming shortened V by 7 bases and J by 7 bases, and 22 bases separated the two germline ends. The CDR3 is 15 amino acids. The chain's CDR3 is CASNRGGLMGLGYTF. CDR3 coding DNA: TGTGCCAGCAACCGGGGGGGGTTGATGGGCCTTGGCTACACCTTC.

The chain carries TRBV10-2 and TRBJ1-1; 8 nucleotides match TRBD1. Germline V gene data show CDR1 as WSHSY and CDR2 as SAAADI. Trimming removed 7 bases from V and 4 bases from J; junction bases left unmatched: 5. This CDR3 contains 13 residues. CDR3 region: CASTLTGGTEAFF. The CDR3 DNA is TGCGCCAGCACGTTAACAGGGGGCACTGAAGCTTTCTTT.

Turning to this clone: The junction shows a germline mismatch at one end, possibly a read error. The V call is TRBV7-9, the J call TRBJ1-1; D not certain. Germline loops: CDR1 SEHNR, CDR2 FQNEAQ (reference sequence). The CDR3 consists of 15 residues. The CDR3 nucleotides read TGTTCCAGCAGCGCCGCGGACGGGATGAACACTGAAGCTTTCTTT. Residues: CSSSAADGMNTEAFF.

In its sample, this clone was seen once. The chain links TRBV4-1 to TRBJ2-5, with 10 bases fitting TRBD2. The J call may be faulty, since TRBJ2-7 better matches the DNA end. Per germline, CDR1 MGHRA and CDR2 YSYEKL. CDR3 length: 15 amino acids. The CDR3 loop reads CASSQVASGSYEQYF. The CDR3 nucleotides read TGCGCCAGCAGCCAAGTTGCTAGCGGGAGCTACGAGCAGTACTTC.

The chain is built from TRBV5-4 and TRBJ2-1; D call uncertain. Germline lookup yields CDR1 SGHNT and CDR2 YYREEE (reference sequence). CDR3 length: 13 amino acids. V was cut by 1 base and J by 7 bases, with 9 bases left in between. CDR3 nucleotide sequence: TGTGCCAGCAGCTTGTTGGGCAGGAATGAGCAGTTCTTC. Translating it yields CASSLLGRNEQFF.

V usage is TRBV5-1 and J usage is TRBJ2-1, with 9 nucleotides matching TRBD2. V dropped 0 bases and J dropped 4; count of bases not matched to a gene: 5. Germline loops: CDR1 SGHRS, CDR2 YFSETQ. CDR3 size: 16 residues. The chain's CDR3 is CASSLAVAGEYNEQFF. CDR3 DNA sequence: TGCGCCAGCAGCTTGGCCGTAGCGGGGGAATACAATGAGCAGTTCTTC.

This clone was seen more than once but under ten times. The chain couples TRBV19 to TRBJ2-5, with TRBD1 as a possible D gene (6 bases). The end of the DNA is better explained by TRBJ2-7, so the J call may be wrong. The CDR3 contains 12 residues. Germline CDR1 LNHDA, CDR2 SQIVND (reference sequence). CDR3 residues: CATQSPGDEQYF. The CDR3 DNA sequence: TGTGCCACTCAGAGCCCAGGGGACGAGCAGTACTTC.

CDR3 sequence reads: CASSLGQGQETQYF. DNA for the CDR3: TGTGCCAGCAGCTTGGGACAGGGTCAAGAGACCCAGTACTTC. The rearrangement uses TRBV5-8 and TRBJ2-5; 7 nucleotides agree with TRBD1. Germline CDR1 is SGHTS and CDR2 is YDEGEE. J lost 2 bases, V lost 0 bases, and 1 base had no gene match. The CDR3 runs 14 residues.

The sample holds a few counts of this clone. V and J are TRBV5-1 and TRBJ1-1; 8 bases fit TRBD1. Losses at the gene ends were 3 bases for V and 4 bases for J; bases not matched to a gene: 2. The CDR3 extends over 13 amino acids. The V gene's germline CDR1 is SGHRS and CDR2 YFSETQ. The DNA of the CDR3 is TGCGCCAGCAGCTCGACAGGGGTCACTGAAGCTTTCTTT. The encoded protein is CASSSTGVTEAFF. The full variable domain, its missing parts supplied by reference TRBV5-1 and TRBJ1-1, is KAGVTQTPRYLIKTRGQQVTLSCSPISGHRSVSWYQQTPGQGLQFLFEYFSETQRNKGNFPGRFSGRQFSNSRSEMNVSTLELGDSALYLCASSSTGVTEAFFGQGTRLTVV.

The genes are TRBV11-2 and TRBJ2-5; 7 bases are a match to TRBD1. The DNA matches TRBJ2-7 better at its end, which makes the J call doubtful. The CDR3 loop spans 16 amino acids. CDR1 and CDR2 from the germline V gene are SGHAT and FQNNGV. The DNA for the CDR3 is TGTGCCAGCAGCCCACCCTCGACAGGGTATTCGACCGAGCAGTACTTC. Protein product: CASSPPSTGYSTEQYF.

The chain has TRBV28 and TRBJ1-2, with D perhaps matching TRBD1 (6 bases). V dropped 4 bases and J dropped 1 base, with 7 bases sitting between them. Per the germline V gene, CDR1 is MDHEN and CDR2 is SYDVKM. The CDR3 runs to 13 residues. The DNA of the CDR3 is TGTGCCAGCAGTTGGACAGTTAACTATGGCTACACCTTC. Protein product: CASSWTVNYGYTF.

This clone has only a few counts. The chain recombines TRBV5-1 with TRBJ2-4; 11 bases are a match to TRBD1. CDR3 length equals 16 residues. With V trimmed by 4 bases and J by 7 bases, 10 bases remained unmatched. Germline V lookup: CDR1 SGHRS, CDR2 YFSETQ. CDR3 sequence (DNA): TGCGCCAGCAGCCCGGGACAGGGGGGCCCGTTTAACATTCAGTACTTC. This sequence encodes CASSPGQGGPFNIQYF. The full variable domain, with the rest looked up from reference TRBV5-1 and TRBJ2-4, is KAGVTQTPRYLIKTRGQQVTLSCSPISGHRSVSWYQQTPGQGLQFLFEYFSETQRNKGNFPGRFSGRQFSNSRSEMNVSTLELGDSALYLCASSPGQGGPFNIQYFGAGTRLSVL.

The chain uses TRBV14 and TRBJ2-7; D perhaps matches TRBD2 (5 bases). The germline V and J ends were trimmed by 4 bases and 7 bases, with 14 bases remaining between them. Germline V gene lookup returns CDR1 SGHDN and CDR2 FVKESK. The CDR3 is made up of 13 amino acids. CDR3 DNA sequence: TGTGCCAGCAGCCTTGGGTGGGGAGTTGAGCAGTACTTC. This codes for CASSLGWGVEQYF.

The CDR3 DNA is TGTGCCAGTAGCCGACAGTCCCCTGGGTACGAGCAGTACTTC. It codes for CASSRQSPGYEQYF. This sequence joins TRBV19 and TRBJ2-7; tentatively, D is TRBD1 (5 bases). Germline CDR1 LNHDA, CDR2 SQIVND (reference sequence). Trimming shortened V by 6 bases and J by 4 bases, and 16 bases separated the two germline ends. There are 14 residues in the CDR3.

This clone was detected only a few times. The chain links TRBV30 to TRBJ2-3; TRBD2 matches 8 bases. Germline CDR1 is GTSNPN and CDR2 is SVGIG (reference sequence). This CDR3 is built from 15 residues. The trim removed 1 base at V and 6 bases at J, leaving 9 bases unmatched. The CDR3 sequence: CAWSGGLAGGDTQYF. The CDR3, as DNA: TGTGCCTGGAGTGGGGGTCTAGCGGGCGGGGATACGCAGTATTTT.